Below are 26 T cell receptor beta chains sequenced from a single sample in a study of PD-1 blockade in classical Hodgkin lymphoma. Repertoires were generated with immunoSEQ multiplex PCR, while TCRdb's copy carries only in-frame clones and drops some. The data show just under 45,000 clones, roughly 70% seen once. Time point described: cycle 4 day 1 (C4D1), after less than 7 weeks of nivolumab. Every single patient, without exception, relapsed after autologous stem cell transplantation, and brentuximab vedotin exposure varied. Sequenced material: peripheral blood mononuclear cells (PBMCs), taken before the fourth cycle of nivolumab. The receptors here all came from a human donor with classical Hodgkin lymphoma.

The V gene is TRBV7-2, the J gene TRBJ2-3, with no clear D. Germline lookup yields CDR1 SGHTA and CDR2 FQGNSA. V lost 2 bases, J lost 6 bases, and 12 bases lay in between. This CDR3 region has 14 residues. This chain's CDR3 is CASSLRRPGDTQYF. DNA for the CDR3: TGTGCCAGCAGCTTACGGCGACCTGGGGATACGCAGTATTTT.

V gene TRBV29-1 combines with J gene TRBJ2-3; D not resolved. Trimming left V 3 bases short and J 4 bases short, with 11 bases between. This CDR3 contains 13 residues. CDR1 and CDR2 (germline): SQVTM, ANQGSEA. The CDR3 is CSVDLGIADTQYF. In DNA, the CDR3 is TGCAGCGTTGATCTCGGTATCGCAGATACGCAGTATTTT.

In its sample, this clone is medium-sized. The chain carries TRBV6-6 and TRBJ1-2, with D possibly matching TRBD1 (5 bases). Germline V gene sequence: CDR1 MNHNY, CDR2 SVGAGI (reference sequence). V lost 7 bases to trimming and J lost 8 bases, with 17 bases between them. This CDR3 is built from 13 residues. In DNA, the CDR3 is TGTGCCAGCACCCCCGGGGGTTATGGAGGCTACACCTTC. Translating gives CASTPGGYGGYTF.

This sequence joins TRBV11-3 and TRBJ2-7, with TRBD1 identical over 9 bases. This CDR3 contains 14 residues. The germline V gene encodes CDR1 SGHNT and CDR2 YENEEA. V was pared by 3 bases and J by 1 base, with 1 base of the junction left unmatched. Written as DNA, the CDR3 is TGTGCCAGCAGCTTGGGGACAGGGTCCTACGAGCAGTACTTC. This gives the protein CASSLGTGSYEQYF. Full variable domain (outside the CDR3, taken from reference TRBV11-3 and TRBJ2-7): EAGVVQSPRYKIIEKKQPVAFWCNPISGHNTLYWYLQNLGQGPELLIRYENEEAVDDSQLPKDRFSAERLKGVDSTLKIQPAELGDSAVYLCASSLGTGSYEQYFGPGTRLTVT.

The V call is TRBV5-1, the J call TRBJ1-4, with D maybe TRBD1 (6 bases). The ends were cut back, 4 bases at V and 4 bases at J, with 11 bases in the middle. The CDR3 has 14 residues. Germline lookup yields CDR1 SGHRS and CDR2 YFSETQ. The CDR3 DNA is TGCGCCAGCAGCACCGGCAGGGGTAATGAAAAACTGTTTTTT. The encoded protein is CASSTGRGNEKLFF.

The rearrangement uses TRBV28 and TRBJ2-1, with a tentative D call TRBD2 (6 bases). Germline-derived CDR1 and CDR2 are MDHEN and SYDVKM. V shed 4 bases and J shed 6 bases, with 16 bases lying between them. This CDR3 spans 15 amino acids. CDR3 nucleotides: TGTGCCAGCAGTTCCGGGGGAGCTCGGGGCAATGAGCAGTTCTTC. Residues: CASSSGGARGNEQFF. The full variable domain, with the rest looked up from reference TRBV28 and TRBJ2-1, is DVKVTQSSRYLVKRTGEKVFLECVQDMDHENMFWYRQDPGLGLRLIYFSYDVKMKEKGDIPEGYSVSREKKERFSLILESASTNQTSMYLCASSSGGARGNEQFFGPGTRLTVL.

The table lists this clone with a count of one. The chain has TRBV6-5 and TRBJ1-2; 8 positions match TRBD1. The CDR3 consists of 14 residues. CDR1 and CDR2 from the germline V gene are MNHEY and SVGAGI. Unmatched junction bases numbered 4, after V lost 0 bases and J lost 7 bases. Here the CDR3 reads CASSYSDGQGGYTF. The CDR3 DNA is TGTGCCAGCAGTTACTCGGACGGACAGGGTGGCTACACCTTC.

This sequence joins TRBV19 and TRBJ2-3, with 8 bases lining up with TRBD1. Trimming took 1 base from V and 3 from J; bases not matched to a gene: 3. The germline V gene has CDR1 LNHDA and CDR2 SQIVND (reference sequence). The CDR3 length is 15 residues. The CDR3 is CASSIAHRGTDTQYF. In DNA form, the CDR3 reads TGTGCCAGTAGTATAGCACACAGGGGGACAGATACGCAGTATTTT.

The genes are TRBV2 and TRBJ1-2, with D possibly being TRBD1 (5 bases). CDR1 is SNHLY, CDR2 FYNNEI, per germline. The CDR3 has 14 amino acids. Deletions cut 5 bases from V and 2 bases from J, with 12 bases between. In DNA form, the CDR3 reads TGTGCCAGCAGTTCTTTGACAGCCAACTATGGCTACACCTTC. This translates into CASSSLTANYGYTF.

This rearrangement joins TRBV18 to TRBJ2-3; D may be TRBD1 (6 bases). V was trimmed by 3 bases and J by 4 bases, leaving 11 bases between them. Germline CDR1 is KGHSH and CDR2 is LQKENI. The CDR3 has 14 amino acids. CDR3 sequence: CASSPMTGPDTQYF. The CDR3 nucleotides read TGTGCCAGCTCACCTATGACAGGCCCAGATACGCAGTATTTT.

The rearrangement uses TRBV29-1 and TRBJ2-1, with a tentative D call TRBD2 (5 bases). V lost 8 bases, J lost 1 base, and 12 bases lay in between. CDR1 is SQVTM and CDR2 is ANQGSEA in the germline V gene. CDR3 length: 13 amino acids. In DNA form, the CDR3 reads TGCAGCATGGACCGAGGGTCCTACAATGAGCAGTTCTTC. This translates into CSMDRGSYNEQFF.

The rearrangement joins TRBV28 to TRBJ2-5; TRBD1 agrees at 11 bases. The V and J ends lost 5 bases and 5 bases, in that order; junction bases with no gene match: 4. The CDR3 length is 14 residues. Germline-derived CDR1 and CDR2 are MDHEN and SYDVKM. This chain's CDR3 is CASSPDRGLETQYF. CDR3 DNA sequence: TGTGCCAGCAGTCCGGACAGGGGGCTGGAGACCCAGTACTTC.

Concerning this clone itself: In the same sample, other DNA sequences code for this CDR3. The gene calls are TRBV6-6 and TRBJ2-7; TRBD2 aligns across 11 bases. The CDR3 is 14 residues long. V shed 5 bases, J shed 4 bases, and the junction held 4 bases outside the gene matches. Looked up from germline, CDR1 is MNHNY and CDR2 is SVGAGI (reference sequence). The CDR3 reads CASSPTSGGYEQYF. The CDR3 region has the DNA TGTGCCAGCAGTCCCACTAGCGGGGGATACGAGCAGTACTTC.

This clone is medium-sized (0.01 to 0.1%) by share. The chain's CDR3 is CASSPDPTQDYEQYF. Here the CDR3 DNA reads TGTGCCAGCAGCCCCGACCCCACTCAGGACTACGAGCAGTACTTC. The chain uses TRBV7-6 and TRBJ2-7; no reliable D call. V dropped 5 bases and J dropped 3 bases, with 17 bases sitting between them. The CDR3 spans 15 residues. In germline, CDR1 is SGHVS, CDR2 FNYEAQ.

The chain combines TRBV28 with TRBJ2-7; no firm D call. Germline V gene sequence: CDR1 MDHEN, CDR2 SYDVKM. The length of the CDR3 is 12 residues. V was pared by 2 bases and J by 0 bases, with 2 bases between. CDR3 nucleotides: TGTGCCAGCAGTTTAAACTCCTACGAGCAGTACTTC. Its translation: CASSLNSYEQYF.

The chain joins TRBV7-2 to TRBJ2-7; 8 positions match TRBD1. This CDR3 contains 15 residues. The germline V gene has CDR1 SGHTA and CDR2 FQGNSA. J lost 2 bases, V lost 4 bases, and 7 bases had no gene match. This CDR3 reads CASSSTPTGAYEQYF. The CDR3 DNA reads as TGTGCCAGCAGCTCCACTCCGACAGGGGCCTACGAGCAGTACTTC.

The rearrangement joins TRBV29-1 to TRBJ1-6; D gene uncertain. Germline CDR1 is SQVTM and CDR2 is ANQGSEA. V gave up 3 bases and J gave up 12 bases, with 12 bases separating them. The CDR3 sequence is 12 residues long. The CDR3 sequence is CSVDLGMGPLHF. CDR3 nucleotide sequence: TGCAGCGTTGACCTGGGGATGGGACCCCTCCACTTT.

In its sample, this clone was seen many times. The chain has TRBV28 and TRBJ1-2; the D is unclear. This CDR3 comprises 13 residues. The V and J ends lost 6 bases and 3 bases respectively, with 11 bases between them. Germline V CDR1 and CDR2: MDHEN, SYDVKM. The CDR3 nucleotides read TGTGCCAGCAGCCTTGTCGCAGACTATGGCTACACCTTC. Protein sequence: CASSLVADYGYTF.

CDR3 nucleotide sequence: TGTGCCAGCAGAGCTGGACAGGGGTATTCACCCCTCCACTTT. Its protein product is CASRAGQGYSPLHF. J is TRBJ1-6 and V is TRBV28; 9 bases align to TRBD1. Germline assignment: CDR1 MDHEN and CDR2 SYDVKM. The CDR3 totals 14 residues. The ends lost 6 bases at V and 8 bases at J; junction bases unmatched: 5.

In this sample, this clone turned up once. The V call is TRBV9, the J call TRBJ2-2; tentative D call: TRBD1 (5 bases). CDR1 and CDR2 (germline): SGDLS, YYNGEE. The CDR3 contains 15 residues. V was cut by 3 bases and J by 3 bases, with 12 bases left in between. The CDR3 region is CASSATRVDTGELFF. The CDR3 region has the DNA TGTGCCAGCAGCGCCACCAGGGTCGACACCGGGGAGCTGTTTTTT.

This clone appeared a few times. The chain carries TRBV5-5 and TRBJ1-3, with D perhaps matching TRBD1 (5 bases). This CDR3 is built from 14 residues. V shed 0 bases and J shed 1 base, with 5 bases lying between them. CDR1 SGHKS and CDR2 YYEKEE come from the germline V gene (reference sequence). The CDR3 loop reads CASSLAGSGNTIYF. Here the CDR3 DNA reads TGTGCCAGCAGCTTGGCAGGGTCTGGAAACACCATATATTTT. Together with reference TRBV5-5 and TRBJ1-3, the CDR3 gives the full variable domain: DAGVTQSPTHLIKTRGQQVTLRCSPISGHKSVSWYQQVLGQGPQFIFQYYEKEERGRGNFPDRFSARQFPNYSSELNVNALLLGDSALYLCASSLAGSGNTIYFGEGSWLTVV.

The J gene is TRBJ2-7, the V gene TRBV4-1; 9 bases are shared with TRBD1. The germline gives CDR1 MGHRA, CDR2 YSYEKL. The CDR3 is made up of 16 amino acids. Trimming cost V 3 bases and J 3 bases; bases outside gene matches: 9. The CDR3 protein is CASSQSPGQGLYEQYF. The DNA of the CDR3 is TGCGCCAGCAGCCAGAGCCCGGGACAGGGCCTCTACGAGCAGTACTTC.

The chain uses TRBV7-4 and TRBJ1-6, with 7 bases lining up with TRBD1. The length of the CDR3 is 16 residues. CDR1 is SGHVT, CDR2 SQSDAQ, per germline. V was pared by 6 bases and J by 3 bases, with 8 bases of the junction left unmatched. For the CDR3, the DNA is TGTGCCAGCAGTCACAGGACAGGATTCTATAATTCACCCCTCCACTTT. Residues: CASSHRTGFYNSPLHF.

This rearrangement joins TRBV7-9 to TRBJ2-1; weak D call: TRBD2 (7 bases). In germline, CDR1 is SEHNR, CDR2 FQNEAQ (reference sequence). Deletions cut 5 bases from V and 4 bases from J, with 18 bases between. The CDR3 length is 16 residues. The CDR3 loop is CASSPIWGGRYNEQFF. CDR3 nucleotides: TGTGCCAGCAGCCCTATATGGGGGGGCCGGTACAATGAGCAGTTCTTC.

There are a few counts of this clone. The chain recombines TRBV28 with TRBJ1-3; tentative D call: TRBD1 (5 bases). The germline CDR1 and CDR2 sequences are MDHEN and SYDVKM. CDR3 length equals 14 residues. Between the trimmed V and J ends, which lost 3 bases and 9 bases, there was a span of 15 bases. DNA of the CDR3: TGTGCCAGCAGTTTTGAGACAGCGGTTCCCACCATATATTTT. Translating it yields CASSFETAVPTIYF. The full variable domain, completed using reference TRBV28 and TRBJ1-3, is DVKVTQSSRYLVKRTGEKVFLECVQDMDHENMFWYRQDPGLGLRLIYFSYDVKMKEKGDIPEGYSVSREKKERFSLILESASTNQTSMYLCASSFETAVPTIYFGEGSWLTVV.

The sample holds a few counts of this clone. The gene calls are TRBV5-4 and TRBJ1-2; perhaps TRBD1 as D (5 bases). Trimming took 6 bases from V and 2 from J, leaving 20 bases between them. The CDR3 runs to 16 residues. Germline lookup yields CDR1 SGHNT and CDR2 YYREEE (reference sequence). CDR3 bases: TGTGCCAGCATGCCCGGACGGGGGATCAGGAACTATGGCTACACCTTC. Its protein product is CASMPGRGIRNYGYTF.